Each of the 27 T cell receptor beta chains below was sequenced from the same sample in a study of T-cell reconstitution after alpha-beta-depleted transplantation in children. Researchers prepared the TCRbeta library using unique molecular identifiers, the study reports. TCRdb passed the PCR reads through MiXCR, listing each CDR3 protein once. There are approximately 640,000 distinct CDR3 sequences in the sample; roughly 17% occur only once, and approximately 1% lies in the top ten. This specimen was PBMCs from the stem cell graft donor, taken from the stem cell graft. Receptor source: a human donor who donated a stem cell graft to a child with acute myeloid leukemia.

This clonotype was detected many times. This chain links TRBV20-1 with TRBJ2-1; the match to TRBD2 covers 12 bases. CDR3 size: 14 residues. The V gene's germline CDR1 is DFQATT and CDR2 SNEGSKA (reference sequence). The V and J ends lost 2 bases and 9 bases, in that order; junction bases with no gene match: 5. CDR3 bases: TGCAGTGCTAGACCTAGCGGGGGGGCCGCTGAGCAGTTCTTC. Its protein is CSARPSGGAAEQFF.

This clonotype was recorded many times. J is TRBJ2-7 and V is TRBV5-1; D is possibly TRBD1 or TRBD2 (6 bases each). V gave up 1 base and J gave up 1 base, with 21 bases separating them. Looked up from germline, CDR1 is SGHRS and CDR2 is YFSETQ. The CDR3 loop spans 18 amino acids. The DNA of the CDR3 is TGCGCCAGCAGCTTGTCTATTTGGGAGGACAGCCAGTCCTACGAGCAGTACTTC. It yields the protein CASSLSIWEDSQSYEQYF.

This clonotype has more than one count but fewer than ten. The gene calls are TRBV20-1 and TRBJ2-5, with D unclear. This CDR3 is built from 14 residues. The V end lost 1 base, the J end lost 2 bases, and 11 bases lay between the germline ends. The germline V gene has CDR1 DFQATT and CDR2 SNEGSKA (reference sequence). CDR3 sequence: CSARVGTAQETQYF. The CDR3 nucleotides are TGCAGTGCTAGAGTCGGCACAGCACAAGAGACCCAGTACTTC.

This clonotype has a count of ten or more. The chain carries TRBV14 and TRBJ2-1; no definite D call. Deletions cut 3 bases from V and 0 bases from J, with 6 bases between. The germline CDR1 and CDR2 sequences are SGHDN and FVKESK. The CDR3 totals 14 residues. The CDR3 nucleotides read TGTGCCAGCAGCCAGGGCCGCTCCTACAATGAGCAGTTCTTC. Amino acids: CASSQGRSYNEQFF.

As regards this clonotype: A much larger clonotype is one base distant, so this may be a read error. For the CDR3, the DNA is TGCTGTGCTAGAGAGCCCCCCTTCGCGGGGGAGTACAATGAGCAGTTCTTC. It specifies CCAREPPFAGEYNEQFF. The chain employs TRBV20-1 and TRBJ2-1; 7 positions match TRBD2. CDR3 length: 17 amino acids. Germline loops: CDR1 DFQATT, CDR2 SNEGSKA (reference sequence).

In regard to this clonotype: A much bigger clone sits one base away, suggesting this may be a read error. The chain is built from TRBV20-1 and TRBJ1-1; D possibly corresponds to TRBD1 (5 bases). In germline, CDR1 is DFQATT, CDR2 SNEGSKA (reference sequence). The ends were cut back, 4 bases at V and 0 bases at J, with 18 bases in the middle. This CDR3 region has 16 residues. CDR3 in amino acids: CSATMWGPMVNTEAFF. In DNA form, the CDR3 reads TGCAGTGCTACAATGTGGGGCCCCATGGTGAACACTGAAGCTTTCTTT.

This clonotype showed up many times. The chain couples TRBV20-1 to TRBJ2-7, with D possibly being TRBD1 or TRBD2 (6 bases each). Germline V gene sequence: CDR1 DFQATT, CDR2 SNEGSKA (reference sequence). The CDR3 is 13 amino acids. V was clipped by 3 bases and J by 0 bases, with 9 bases between them. DNA for the CDR3: TGCAGTGCTAGGCCGGGGGCCTCCTACGAGCAGTACTTC. Translation: CSARPGASYEQYF.

The sample holds many counts of this clonotype. The chain uses TRBV29-1 and TRBJ2-1; 10 bases map to TRBD2. V lost 0 bases and J lost 3; bases outside the gene matches: 5. The CDR3 has 16 amino acids. Germline CDR1 is SQVTM and CDR2 is ANQGSEA. CDR3 sequence: CSVEDGTSGDYNEQFF. The CDR3 bases are TGCAGCGTTGAAGATGGTACTAGCGGGGACTACAATGAGCAGTTCTTC.

The chain couples TRBV11-2 to TRBJ1-1; 10 nucleotides line up with TRBD1. The CDR3 sequence is 14 residues long. V lost 1 base to trimming and J lost 9 bases; unmatched junction nucleotides: 5. Germline V CDR1 and CDR2: SGHAT, FQNNGV. The CDR3 coding sequence is TGTGCCAGCAGCTTAGGACAGGGGGCGGATCAAGCTTTCTTT. Translation: CASSLGQGADQAFF.

The sample holds a few counts of this clonotype. The genes are TRBV5-1 and TRBJ2-7; possible D gene TRBD1, 5 bases. V shed 1 base and J shed 2 bases, with 13 bases lying between them. CDR1 and CDR2 (germline): SGHRS, YFSETQ. This CDR3 is 15 amino acids long. The CDR3 loop is CASSLMQGSTYEQYF. The CDR3 DNA sequence: TGCGCCAGCAGCTTGATGCAGGGTTCGACCTACGAGCAGTACTTC.

In this sample, this clonotype turned up many times. CDR3 nucleotide sequence: TGCGCCAGCAGCCAAGATACAGGGGGGGAGCAGTACTTC. Protein: CASSQDTGGEQYF. The rearrangement links TRBV4-3 to TRBJ2-7, with TRBD1 matching 8 bases. The CDR3 consists of 13 residues. Germline-derived CDR1 and CDR2 are LGHNA and YSLEER. Trimming cost V 0 bases and J 7 bases; bases outside gene matches: 2.

This clonotype appeared many times. The V call is TRBV20-1, the J call TRBJ1-2; D gene ambiguous. V lost 1 base, J lost 8 bases, and 11 bases lay in between. The CDR3 has 12 residues. Germline CDR1 DFQATT, CDR2 SNEGSKA (reference sequence). The CDR3 DNA reads as TGCAGTGCTAGAGGGCAGCCGACGGGCTACACCTTC. Translation: CSARGQPTGYTF.

This sequence joins TRBV27 and TRBJ2-7; the D is unclear. The CDR3 covers 13 residues. The V gene's germline CDR1 is MNHEY and CDR2 SMNVEV (reference sequence). With 2 bases removed from V and 5 bases from J, the gap between germline ends came to 10 bases. The CDR3 region has the DNA TGTGCCAGCAGTTTAAGGCCCCCCGACGAGCAGTACTTC. Its translation: CASSLRPPDEQYF.

This chain connects TRBV20-1 to TRBJ1-6, with 7 bases aligning to TRBD1. Trimming cost V 4 bases and J 10 bases; bases outside gene matches: 10. Looked up from germline, CDR1 is DFQATT and CDR2 is SNEGSKA (reference sequence). The CDR3 loop spans 14 amino acids. The CDR3 protein is CSANPDRVGSPLHF. CDR3 bases: TGCAGTGCTAACCCCGACAGGGTAGGGTCACCCCTCCACTTT.

CDR3 coding DNA: TGCAGTGCTGCAGGCCCAACTAATGAAAAACTGTTTTTT. Its translation: CSAAGPTNEKLFF. This chain joins TRBV20-1 and TRBJ1-4; D remains unclear. V dropped 5 bases and J dropped 0 bases, with 7 bases sitting between them. The CDR3 is made up of 13 amino acids. Germline CDR1 DFQATT, CDR2 SNEGSKA (reference sequence).

At least ten counts were recorded for this clonotype. V and J are TRBV20-1 and TRBJ1-5, with D uncertain. Germline V gives CDR1 DFQATT, CDR2 SNEGSKA (reference sequence). This CDR3 is built from 15 residues. Trimming removed 6 bases at V and 0 bases at J, with 15 bases between. In nucleotides, the CDR3 is TGCAGTGCCAGGACCGTTGAGGATAGCAATCAGCCCCAGCATTTT. This gives the protein CSARTVEDSNQPQHF.

The sample holds many counts of this clonotype. J is TRBJ2-1 and V is TRBV10-3; maybe TRBD1 (5 bases). Deletions cut 2 bases from V and 6 bases from J, with 11 bases between. The V gene's germline CDR1 is ENHRY and CDR2 SYGVKD. This CDR3 is built from 14 residues. Written as DNA, the CDR3 is TGTGCCATCAGTGAGCTGGCAGGGTCCAATGAGCAGTTCTTC. Translated: CAISELAGSNEQFF.

The chain combines TRBV5-1 with TRBJ1-4; 7 positions agree with TRBD1. Germline CDR1 is SGHRS and CDR2 is YFSETQ. This CDR3 comprises 14 residues. V lost 4 bases and J lost 7; bases outside the gene matches: 7. In nucleotides, the CDR3 is TGCGCCAGCAGCCCGGCGGACAGGACTGAAAAACTGTTTTTT. This translates into CASSPADRTEKLFF.

V and J are TRBV5-6 and TRBJ1-1; 7 nucleotides match TRBD1. The trim removed 0 bases at V and 6 bases at J, leaving 8 bases unmatched. Germline lookup yields CDR1 SGHDT and CDR2 YYEEEE. The CDR3 consists of 15 residues. CDR3 sequence reads: CASSLGSGGYAEAFF. The CDR3 region has the DNA TGTGCCAGCAGCTTGGGTTCAGGGGGATACGCTGAAGCTTTCTTT. Filled out from reference TRBV5-6 and TRBJ1-1, the complete variable domain reads DAGVTQSPTHLIKTRGQQVTLRCSPKSGHDTVSWYQQALGQGPQFIFQYYEEEERQRGNFPDRFSGHQFPNYSSELNVNALLLGDSALYLCASSLGSGGYAEAFFGQGTRLTVV.

This sequence joins TRBV28 and TRBJ2-2; a weak D match, TRBD2 (6 bases). Trimming removed 3 bases from V and 0 bases from J, with 11 bases in between. The CDR3 extends over 16 amino acids. Germline V gene data show CDR1 as MDHEN and CDR2 as SYDVKM. In nucleotides, the CDR3 is TGTGCCAGCAGTTTCGGGGGAACCTCGAACACCGGGGAGCTGTTTTTT. Translating it yields CASSFGGTSNTGELFF.

This clonotype turned up a few times. This rearrangement joins TRBV12-3 or TRBV12-4 to TRBJ1-5, with D possibly TRBD1 on 6 matching bases. This CDR3 contains 14 residues. Trimming removed 5 bases from V and 5 bases from J, with 13 bases in between. Written as DNA, the CDR3 is TGTGCCAGCAGTATCACAGGGTCCCATCAGCCCCAGCATTTT. Amino acids: CASSITGSHQPQHF.

This clonotype appeared a few times. This sequence joins TRBV20-1 and TRBJ2-1, with D unclear. There are 15 residues in the CDR3. The germline V gene encodes CDR1 DFQATT and CDR2 SNEGSKA (reference sequence). The V end was cut by 5 bases, the J end by 2 bases, with 16 bases between. Here the CDR3 reads CSAPSGRYPYNEQFF. In DNA form, the CDR3 reads TGCAGTGCTCCAAGTGGGCGTTATCCCTACAATGAGCAGTTCTTC.

This clonotype is a singleton in its sample. The rearrangement uses TRBV5-1 and TRBJ2-2, with a possible D match to TRBD1 (6 bases). Germline-derived CDR1 and CDR2 are SGHRS and YFSETQ. The CDR3 has 15 residues. The V end was cut by 5 bases, the J end by 1 base, with 12 bases between. The CDR3 loop reads CASSSTDRNTGELFF. The CDR3 nucleotides are TGCGCCAGCAGTTCTACGGACAGGAACACCGGGGAGCTGTTTTTT.

This clonotype was seen a handful of times. The rearrangement uses TRBV20-1 and TRBJ2-1; tentative D call: TRBD2 (5 bases). The CDR3 totals 14 residues. CDR1 is DFQATT, CDR2 SNEGSKA, per germline (reference sequence). Trimming cost V 6 bases and J 0 bases, with 12 bases left between them. The CDR3 region has the DNA TGCAGTGCCTTCGGCGGAGGCTCCTACAATGAGCAGTTCTTC. Translated: CSAFGGGSYNEQFF.

Comment on this clonotype: This may be a read error: a much more frequent sequence differs by one nucleotide. V is TRBV13 and J is TRBJ2-3, with D possibly matching TRBD2 (6 bases). This CDR3 comprises 14 residues. CDR1 is PRHDT, CDR2 FYEKMQ, per germline (reference sequence). DNA of the CDR3: TGTGCCAGCAGCCATAGCGGTTCCACAAATACGCAGTATTTT. This codes for CASSHSGSTNTQYF.

The table lists this clonotype with a few counts. The rearrangement uses TRBV6-1 and TRBJ1-1, with D hard to call. Trimming shortened V by 4 bases and J by 4 bases, and 13 bases separated the two germline ends. The CDR3 consists of 14 residues. Germline assignment: CDR1 MNHNS and CDR2 SASEGT. The CDR3 spells CASSVRASSTEAFF. The DNA of the CDR3 is TGTGCCAGCAGTGTGAGGGCGTCGAGCACTGAAGCTTTCTTT.

V is TRBV11-2 and J is TRBJ1-3; 7 bases align to TRBD1. The CDR3 covers 18 residues. Germline V gene sequence: CDR1 SGHAT, CDR2 FQNNGV. Losses at the gene ends were 2 bases for V and 1 base for J; bases not matched to a gene: 11. The CDR3 is CASSLRTRQGSSGNTIYF. The CDR3 region has the DNA TGTGCCAGCAGCTTAAGAACTAGACAGGGCTCATCTGGAAACACCATATATTTT.